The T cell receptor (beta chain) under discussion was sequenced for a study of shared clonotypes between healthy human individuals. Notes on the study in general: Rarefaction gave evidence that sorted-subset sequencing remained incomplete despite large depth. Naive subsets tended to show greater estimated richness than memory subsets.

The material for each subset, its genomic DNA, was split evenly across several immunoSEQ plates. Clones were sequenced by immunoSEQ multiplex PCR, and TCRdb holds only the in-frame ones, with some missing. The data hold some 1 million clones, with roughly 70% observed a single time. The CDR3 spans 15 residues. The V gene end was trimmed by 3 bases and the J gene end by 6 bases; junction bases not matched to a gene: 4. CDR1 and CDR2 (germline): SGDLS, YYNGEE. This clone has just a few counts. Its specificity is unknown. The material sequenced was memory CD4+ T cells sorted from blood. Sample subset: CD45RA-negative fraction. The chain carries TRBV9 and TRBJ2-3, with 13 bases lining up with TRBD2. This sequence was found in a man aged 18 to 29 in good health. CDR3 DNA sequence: TGTGCCAGCAGCGGCGGACTAGCGGGGGTGGATACGCAGTATTTT. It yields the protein CASSGGLAGVDTQYF.